The 2 T cell receptor beta chains presented below share a single source sample, sequenced in a study of T cell clones after liver transplantation. Clones were read by immunoSEQ multiplex PCR, and TCRdb kept only the in-frame ones, dropping some. The sample includes tens of thousands of clones, 71% seen only once; the top ten take approximately 15%. The source was CD4+ T cells from blood, collected before liver transplant. All receptors derive from a human donor who received a liver transplant.

This clone was observed once. The gene calls are TRBV6-4 and TRBJ2-2; D remains ambiguous. Trimming took 4 bases from V and 1 from J, leaving 7 bases between them. Germline CDR1 MRHNA, CDR2 SNTAGT. This CDR3 spans 14 amino acids. The DNA for the CDR3 is TGTGCCAGCAGTGCAGATCAGAACACCGGGGAGCTGTTTTTT. It encodes CASSADQNTGELFF.

The chain links TRBV6-6 to TRBJ2-2; D call uncertain. The ends were cut back, 2 bases at V and 9 bases at J, with 7 bases in the middle. There are 12 residues in the CDR3. The germline V gene has CDR1 MNHNY and CDR2 SVGAGI (reference sequence). CDR3 in amino acids: CASSYLGRELFF. CDR3 nucleotide sequence: TGTGCCAGCAGTTACCTGGGCAGGGAGCTGTTTTTT.